This T cell receptor beta chain originates from a study of blood T cell repertoires in COVID-19. Participants came from some 26 US areas, aged roughly 18 to 100 years. This table comes from immunoSEQ multiplex PCR, and its TCRdb copy is limited to in-frame clones, with some not included. Among 300,000 or so clones listed, under 95% were seen once. The V end was cut by 9 bases, the J end by 4 bases, with 15 bases between. CDR3 length equals 13 residues. This clone is a singleton in its sample. The TCR sequence derives from a man aged 60 to 75 who had recovered from COVID-19. The chain uses TRBV12-3 or TRBV12-4 and TRBJ1-1, with D maybe TRBD1 (5 bases). The material sequenced was PBMCs or T cells enriched from blood (not recorded which). CDR3: CASTRGRGTEAFF. The CDR3 nucleotides are TGTGCCAGTACACGAGGTAGGGGCACTGAAGCTTTCTTT.